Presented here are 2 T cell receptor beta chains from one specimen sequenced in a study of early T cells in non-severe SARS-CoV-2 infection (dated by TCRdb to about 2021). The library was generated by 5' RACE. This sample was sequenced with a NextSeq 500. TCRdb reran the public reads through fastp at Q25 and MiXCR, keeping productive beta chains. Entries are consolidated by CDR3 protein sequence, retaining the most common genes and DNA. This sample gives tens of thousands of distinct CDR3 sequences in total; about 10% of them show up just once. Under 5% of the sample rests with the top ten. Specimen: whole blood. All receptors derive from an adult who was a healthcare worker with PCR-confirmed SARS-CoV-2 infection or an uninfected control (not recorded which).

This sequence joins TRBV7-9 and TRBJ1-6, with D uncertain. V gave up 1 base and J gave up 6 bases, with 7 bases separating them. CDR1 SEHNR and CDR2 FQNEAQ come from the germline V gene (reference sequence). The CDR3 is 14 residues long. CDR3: CASSLVAVNSPLHF. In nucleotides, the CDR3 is TGTGCCAGCAGCTTAGTGGCAGTTAATTCACCCCTCCACTTT. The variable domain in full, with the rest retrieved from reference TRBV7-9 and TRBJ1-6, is DTGVSQNPRHKITKRGQNVTFRCDPISEHNRLYWYRQTLGQGPEFLTYFQNEAQLEKSRLLSDRFSAERPKGSFSTLEIQRTEQGDSAMYLCASSLVAVNSPLHFGNGTRLTVT.

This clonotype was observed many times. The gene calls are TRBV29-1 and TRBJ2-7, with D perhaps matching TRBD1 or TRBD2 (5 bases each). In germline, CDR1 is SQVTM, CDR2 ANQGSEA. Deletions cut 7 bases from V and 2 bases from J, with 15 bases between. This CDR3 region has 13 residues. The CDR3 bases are TGCAGCGCCACCGGGACGGCCACCTACGAGCAGTACTTC. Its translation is CSATGTATYEQYF.